This is a list of T cell receptor beta chains from one sample in a study of blood T cell repertoires in COVID-19. Profiled with immunoSEQ multiplex PCR; TCRdb holds only in-frame clones, not every one. The sample lists 130,000 to 150,000 clones; 87% were seen once. Sequencing was carried out using PBMCs or T cells enriched from blood (not recorded which). The receptors shown here come from a man in his 60s who had recovered from COVID-19. CDR3s include the opening cysteine and the closing phenylalanine or tryptophan. D genes are given only for firm matches. Clone size is stated in some rows and not others, as once, few, many or a class when expanded.

CDR3 length	clone size	V gene	J gene	D gene	CDR3 DNA	CDR3 protein
14	once	TRBV7-9	TRBJ2-7	TRBD1	TGTGCCAGCAGCTCCCCGGGACAGGGTTACGAGCAGTACTTC	CASSSPGQGYEQYF
15	.	TRBV30	TRBJ1-1	.	TGTGCTGCGCTGGGGGCGCATTACGGGAACACTGAAGCTTTCTTT	CAALGAHYGNTEAFF
15	.	TRBV3-1/TRBV3-2	TRBJ2-3	.	TGTGCCAGCCTTTCTGGCGGATCCTTTTCAGATACGCAGTATTTT	CASLSGGSFSDTQYF
16	.	TRBV7-8	TRBJ2-2	TRBD1	TGTGCCAGCAGCTTAGCGGGGACAGGGCTAACCGGGGAGCTGTTTTTT	CASSLAGTGLTGELFF
15	.	TRBV6-1	TRBJ2-2	.	TGTGCCAGCAGTGAGGCCAGGGCTAGCACCGGGGAGCTGTTTTTT	CASSEARASTGELFF
15	.	TRBV19	TRBJ2-1	TRBD1	TGTGCCAGTAGTGTAGGGACAGGGTGGGACAATGAGCAGTTCTTC	CASSVGTGWDNEQFF
11	.	TRBV28	TRBJ2-7	.	TGTGCCAGCAGGCGAAGATACGAGCAGTACTTC	CASRRRYEQYF
17	.	TRBV28	TRBJ2-6	.	TGTGCCAGCAGTTTGGGGCCTATGGGCTCTGGGGCCAACGTCCTGACTTTC	CASSLGPMGSGANVLTF
19	few	TRBV27	TRBJ2-7	TRBD2	TGTGCCAGCAGTTTGATAATGGGCGGGAGCCCCCGGTTTTTGCGGGAGCAGTACTTC	CASSLIMGGSPRFLREQYF
14	.	TRBV28	TRBJ2-3	.	TGTGCCAGCAGTTTTTCGTCGCAGATCGATACGCAGTATTTT	CASSFSSQIDTQYF
17	.	TRBV14	TRBJ1-2	TRBD1	TGTGCCAGCAGCCAAGGCGGGACAGCTCGGATTCCCTATGGCTACACCTTC	CASSQGGTARIPYGYTF
12	.	TRBV2	TRBJ2-7	.	TGTGCCAGCAGTGGAGAGTCCTACGAGCAGTACTTC	CASSGESYEQYF
15	.	TRBV7-9	TRBJ2-1	TRBD1	TGTGCCAGCAGCTCGACCGGGACAGAATACAATGAGCAGTTCTTC	CASSSTGTEYNEQFF
16	.	TRBV27	TRBJ2-1	.	TGTGCCAGCAGTTTATTTACTTTCGCCTCCTACAATGAGCAGTTCTTC	CASSLFTFASYNEQFF
12	.	TRBV7-9	TRBJ1-2	TRBD1	TGTGCCAGCAGCTTCCTCAGGGGGCGGGGCACCTTC	CASSFLRGRGTF
11	once	TRBV7-9	TRBJ1-1	TRBD1	TGTGCCAGCAGTGCAGGGGGGGAAGCTTTCTTT	CASSAGGEAFF
16	.	TRBV5-6	TRBJ2-7	.	TGTGCCAGCAGCTTGAGGCCCCTTTTAGCAAACTACGAGCAGTACTTC	CASSLRPLLANYEQYF
15	.	TRBV18	TRBJ2-7	TRBD2	TGTGCCAGCTCACCGCTCCCAGGGAGGGACTACGAGCAGTACTTC	CASSPLPGRDYEQYF
15	.	TRBV25-1	TRBJ2-1	.	TGTGCCAGCAGTGACACAGGGTTCTACTACAATGAGCAGTTCTTC	CASSDTGFYYNEQFF
13	few	TRBV13	TRBJ2-7	TRBD1	TGTGCCAGCAGCCCGGGACAGGGCTACGAGCAGTACTTC	CASSPGQGYEQYF
12	once	TRBV6-5	TRBJ2-5	.	TGTGCCAGCAGTTACTCGCAAGAGGCCCAGTACTTC	CASSYSQEAQYF
14	.	TRBV2	TRBJ2-5	.	TGTGCCAGCGGCCGGGACTCCCTCTCAGAGACCCAGTACTTC	CASGRDSLSETQYF
15	.	TRBV18	TRBJ1-4	TRBD1	TGTGCCAGCCGGGGGACAGCTGCAACTAATGAAAAACTGTTTTTT	CASRGTAATNEKLFF
15	.	TRBV19	TRBJ1-1	.	TGTGCCAGTAGTATCCTAGGACTGGACAGTACTGAAGCTTTCTTT	CASSILGLDSTEAFF
15	.	TRBV27	TRBJ1-6	.	TGTGCCAGCAGTTGGGGCAGGCGTTTGGGCTCACCCCTCCACTTT	CASSWGRRLGSPLHF
14	.	TRBV6-6	TRBJ2-7	TRBD1	TGTGCCAGCAGTGCCCGGGACAGCTCCTACGAGCAGTACTTC	CASSARDSSYEQYF
13	once	TRBV2	TRBJ2-7	TRBD1	TGTGCCAGCAAAGGACAGGCTAACTACGAGCAGTACTTC	CASKGQANYEQYF
18	.	TRBV27	TRBJ2-1	TRBD2	TGTGCCAGCAGTTTCCACGGACTAGCGGGGGGCTCGAGAGTCGAGCAGTTCTTC	CASSFHGLAGGSRVEQFF
16	.	TRBV6-6	TRBJ2-2	TRBD1	TGTGCCAGCAGATCCTCGGGACAGGGGGCCACCGGGGAGCTGTTTTTT	CASRSSGQGATGELFF
14	.	TRBV4-1	TRBJ2-2	.	TGCGCCAGCAGCATGGGACAGAACACCGGGGAGCTGTTTTTT	CASSMGQNTGELFF
16	.	TRBV5-1	TRBJ2-1	.	TGCGCCAGCAGCTTAGCCCCCGGGACTGCCTACAATGAGCAGTTCTTC	CASSLAPGTAYNEQFF
11	few	TRBV2	TRBJ2-7	.	TGTGCCAGCAGTGAAGCGCGAGGAGAGTACTTC	CASSEARGEYF
14	.	TRBV27	TRBJ2-1	TRBD2	TGTGCCAGCGCAGGGGCTAGCGGGAGCAATGAGCAGTTCTTC	CASAGASGSNEQFF
13	once	TRBV6-5	TRBJ2-7	.	TGTGCCACTAAACCTAAGTCAACCTACGAGCAGTACTTC	CATKPKSTYEQYF
15	once	TRBV2	TRBJ2-1	.	TGTGCCAGCAGTGTTGACTCAAGCTCCTACAATGAGCAGTTCTTC	CASSVDSSSYNEQFF
15	.	TRBV7-2	TRBJ2-3	TRBD2	TGTGCCAGCAGCTTATCGGGAGGGAGTACAGATACGCAGTATTTT	CASSLSGGSTDTQYF
15	.	TRBV6-5	TRBJ1-2	.	TGTGCCAGCACCTCCCTCCGGGGGGTGGTTTATGGCTACACCTTC	CASTSLRGVVYGYTF
14	.	TRBV27	TRBJ2-7	.	TGTGCCAGCAAATTGTCCCAGGGTATTGGGTTCGAGTACTTC	CASKLSQGIGFEYF
15	.	TRBV11-2	TRBJ2-3	.	TGTGCCAGCAGCCCGGCCTCTAGCGGCACAGATACGCAGTATTTT	CASSPASSGTDTQYF
16	.	TRBV30	TRBJ2-1	TRBD2	TGTGCCTGGAGGCTGGGACTACCAAGCTCCTACAATGAGCAGTTCTTC	CAWRLGLPSSYNEQFF
13	few	TRBV29-1	TRBJ2-1	TRBD2	TGCAGCGTTGAAGAGGCGGGAGCCAATGAGCAGTTCTTC	CSVEEAGANEQFF
13	few	TRBV7-3	TRBJ2-7	TRBD2	TGTGCCAGCAGCCTCCTAGCGGGCTACGAGCAGTACTTC	CASSLLAGYEQYF
16	.	TRBV18	TRBJ1-5	TRBD1	TGTGCCAGCTCACCCATTCGGGGACAGGGTTTGCAGCCCCAGCATTTT	CASSPIRGQGLQPQHF
12	.	TRBV2	TRBJ1-5	.	TGTGCCAGCAGTGACGGGAATCAGCCCCAGCATTTT	CASSDGNQPQHF
13	.	TRBV27	TRBJ1-2	.	TGTGCCAGCAGTTTCTCTACCAACTATGGCTACACCTTC	CASSFSTNYGYTF
13	.	TRBV27	TRBJ2-7	.	TGTGCCAGCAGGGACACCGGTTTGTACGAGCAGTACTTC	CASRDTGLYEQYF
13	few	TRBV27	TRBJ2-1	TRBD2	TGTGCCAGCAGTTTGCCAGCGGGAGGCCGGCAGTTCTTC	CASSLPAGGRQFF
17	.	TRBV11-2	TRBJ2-3	.	TGTGCCAGCAAAATAGGGTGGGGAGTTTTTAGCACAGATACGCAGTATTTT	CASKIGWGVFSTDTQYF
12	.	TRBV2	TRBJ2-7	TRBD1	TGTGCCAGCAGGGACAGGGGTTGGGAGCAGTACTTC	CASRDRGWEQYF
17	.	TRBV11-2	TRBJ2-7	.	TGTGCCAGCAGCTTAGGCCTTCAATGGGGGGAAGGCTACGAGCAGTACTTC	CASSLGLQWGEGYEQYF
14	few	TRBV2	TRBJ1-2	.	TGTGCCAGCAGTGAGGGCCGAGTCGCTATGGCTCACACCTTC	CASSEGRVAMAHTF
15	.	TRBV6-4	TRBJ2-2	.	TGTGCCAGCACTATTTGGCGGGGGAACACCGGGGAGCTGTTTTTT	CASTIWRGNTGELFF